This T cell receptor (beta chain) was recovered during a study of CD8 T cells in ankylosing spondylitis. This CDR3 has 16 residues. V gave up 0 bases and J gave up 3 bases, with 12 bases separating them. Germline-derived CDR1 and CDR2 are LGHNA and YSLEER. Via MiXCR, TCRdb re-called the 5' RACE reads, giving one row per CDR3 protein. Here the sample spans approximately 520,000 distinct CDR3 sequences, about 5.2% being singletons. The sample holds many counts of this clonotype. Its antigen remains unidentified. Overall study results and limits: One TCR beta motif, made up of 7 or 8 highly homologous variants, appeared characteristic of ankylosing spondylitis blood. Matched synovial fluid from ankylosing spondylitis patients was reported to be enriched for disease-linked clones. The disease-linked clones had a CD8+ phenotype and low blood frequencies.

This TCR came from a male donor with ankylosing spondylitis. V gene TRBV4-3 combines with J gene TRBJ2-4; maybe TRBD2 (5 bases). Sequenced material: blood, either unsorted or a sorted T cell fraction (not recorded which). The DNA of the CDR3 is TGCGCCAGCAGCCAAGATGGGTACGGGAACAAAAACATTCAGTACTTC. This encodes CASSQDGYGNKNIQYF.